The text below deals with one T cell receptor beta chain. Its antigen is not known. This record comes from a study of cytomegalovirus exposure and HLA in healthy donors. Points from the study as a whole: CMV serostatus stood as the only immune exposure information on hand. When the data were analyzed later, several of the most significant clusters appeared to be linked to common viral pathogens. With DRB1 most and HLA-C fewest, TCR association rates differed between HLA loci in a later analysis. At a 0.05 false discovery rate, a later analysis found approximately 17,000 TCR beta sequences to be associated with HLA alleles.

The PCR had 60 Vbeta and 13 Jbeta primers. Libraries were prepared by immunoSEQ multiplex PCR; TCRdb keeps only in-frame clonotypes and omits some of them. In the table there are roughly 190,000 clones, roughly four fifths of which are singletons. There are 10 residues in the CDR3. The V gene lost 4 bases and the J gene lost 6 bases, with 6 bases spanning the gap. The germline gives CDR1 SQVTM, CDR2 ANQGSEA. The rearrangement links TRBV29-1 to TRBJ1-1, with D hard to call. The TCR was taken from a woman aged 18-30 years in good health and CMV-seronegative. Sequenced sample: PBMCs. The CDR3 spells CSVVRSEAFF. Here the CDR3 DNA reads TGCAGCGTTGTCCGGTCTGAAGCTTTCTTT.